This T cell receptor (beta chain) stems from a study of blood T cell repertoires in COVID-19. Authors' methods: Cell counts per sample came from amplifying reference gene primers. TCRdb's table, derived via immunoSEQ multiplex PCR, lists solely in-frame clones and lacks some. Clone size and the V and J calls come from that table; the DNA yielded D and trimming. The table has 150,000 to 200,000 clones, 86% seen once. The V end lost 3 bases, the J end lost 0 bases, and 5 bases lay between the germline ends. There are 13 residues in the CDR3. CDR1 and CDR2 from the germline V gene are LNHNV and YYDKDF (reference sequence).

The sequence was obtained from an older woman with COVID-19, enrolled during active disease. The V call is TRBV15, the J call TRBJ1-2, with D unclear. Sequenced sample: peripheral blood. This CDR3 is CATSRRSNYGYTF. The CDR3 DNA is TGTGCCACCAGCAGGCGGTCTAACTATGGCTACACCTTC.